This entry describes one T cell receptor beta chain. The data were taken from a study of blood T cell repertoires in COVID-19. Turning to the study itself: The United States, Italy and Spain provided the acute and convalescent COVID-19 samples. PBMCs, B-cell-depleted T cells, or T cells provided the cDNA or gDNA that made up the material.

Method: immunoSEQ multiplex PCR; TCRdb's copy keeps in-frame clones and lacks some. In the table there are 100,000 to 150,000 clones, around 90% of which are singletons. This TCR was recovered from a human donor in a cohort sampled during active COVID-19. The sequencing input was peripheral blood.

The CDR3 reads CASLSSPNTGELFF. DNA for the CDR3: TGTGCCAGCTTATCTAGCCCGAACACCGGGGAGCTGTTTTTT. This sequence joins TRBV2 and TRBJ2-2; a weak D match, TRBD2 (5 bases). V lost 8 bases and J 0 bases, leaving 10 bases between the germline ends. This CDR3 region has 14 residues. Germline assignment: CDR1 SNHLY and CDR2 FYNNEI.